These T cell receptor beta chains were read from a single sample in a study of T cells expressing NK-cell markers. TCRdb reprocessed the 5' RACE reads and stores each CDR3 protein as one record, lacking DNA. The repertoire table contains roughly 300,000 distinct CDR3 sequences. The material sequenced was blood T cells: a sorted CD56 or NKG2C T cell subset, CD4+ or CD8+ T cells, or bulk PBMC T cells (not recorded which). These receptors came from a woman between 18 and 75 years old in good health. The CDR3 runs from the conserved cysteine through the conserved F or W.

j_gene,v_gene,CDR3aa
TRBJ2-4,TRBV12-3/TRBV12-4,CASSLGLAGRAKNIQYF
TRBJ2-1,TRBV5-6,CASSTTGMLHNEQFF
TRBJ2-5,TRBV2,CATLTGGLETQYF
TRBJ2-1,TRBV7-2,CASSFQPSGPSYNEQFF
TRBJ2-2,TRBV19,CASSQLVRVGELFF
TRBJ1-2,TRBV12-3/TRBV12-4,CASSLSGVNYGYTF
TRBJ1-1,TRBV15,CATIRDRTGTEAFF
TRBJ2-3,TRBV5-1,CASSFGRQGTDTQYF
TRBJ2-4,TRBV28,CASSRGLGPLKNIQYF
TRBJ2-7,TRBV7-9,CASSLYPGPYEQYF
TRBJ2-4,TRBV5-1,CASSLGVGIGTSSQYF
TRBJ1-4,TRBV5-1,CASSFSGTSNEKLFF
TRBJ2-7,TRBV6-1,CASSAHAQKQYF
TRBJ2-7,TRBV7-2,CASSPPQGAYEQYF
TRBJ1-5,TRBV6-1,CASRGGGQSNQPQHF
TRBJ1-2,TRBV29-1,CSVFGQTGEGNYGYTF
TRBJ2-7,TRBV24-1,CATSDSYEQYF
TRBJ2-3,TRBV7-3,CASSSSRNTDTQYF
TRBJ1-3,TRBV4-1,CASSLQGRPSGNTIYF
TRBJ2-1,TRBV4-2,CASSQDRGDEQFF
TRBJ2-1,TRBV7-8,CASSLGGGGRSNEQFF
TRBJ2-7,TRBV18,CASSPGTSGYEQYF
TRBJ1-5,TRBV15,CATSRDYGDQPQHF
TRBJ1-5,TRBV7-9,CASSAGTAGAGNQPQHF
TRBJ1-1,TRBV11-2,CASSLFQGVAEAFF
TRBJ2-2,TRBV24-1,CATSDSTRQSRELFF
TRBJ2-1,TRBV11-3,CASSLEADDEQFF
TRBJ1-5,TRBV21-1,CASSNADRGVNQPQHF
TRBJ2-7,TRBV20-1,CSAPDTLLEQYF